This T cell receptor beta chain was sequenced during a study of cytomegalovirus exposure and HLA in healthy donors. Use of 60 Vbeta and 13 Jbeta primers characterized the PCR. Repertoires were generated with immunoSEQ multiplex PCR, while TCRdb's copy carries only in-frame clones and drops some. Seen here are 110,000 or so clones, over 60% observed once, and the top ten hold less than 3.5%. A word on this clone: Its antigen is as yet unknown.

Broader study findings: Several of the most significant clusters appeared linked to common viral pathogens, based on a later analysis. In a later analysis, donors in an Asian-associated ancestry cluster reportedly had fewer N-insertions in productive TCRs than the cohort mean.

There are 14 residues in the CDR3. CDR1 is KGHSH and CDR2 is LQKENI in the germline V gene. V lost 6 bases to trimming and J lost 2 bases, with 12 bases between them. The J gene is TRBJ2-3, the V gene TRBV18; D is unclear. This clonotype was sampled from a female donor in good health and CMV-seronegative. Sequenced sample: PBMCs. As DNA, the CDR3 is TGTGCCAGCTCTCAGGTTTCGGACACAGATACGCAGTATTTT. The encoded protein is CASSQVSDTDTQYF.